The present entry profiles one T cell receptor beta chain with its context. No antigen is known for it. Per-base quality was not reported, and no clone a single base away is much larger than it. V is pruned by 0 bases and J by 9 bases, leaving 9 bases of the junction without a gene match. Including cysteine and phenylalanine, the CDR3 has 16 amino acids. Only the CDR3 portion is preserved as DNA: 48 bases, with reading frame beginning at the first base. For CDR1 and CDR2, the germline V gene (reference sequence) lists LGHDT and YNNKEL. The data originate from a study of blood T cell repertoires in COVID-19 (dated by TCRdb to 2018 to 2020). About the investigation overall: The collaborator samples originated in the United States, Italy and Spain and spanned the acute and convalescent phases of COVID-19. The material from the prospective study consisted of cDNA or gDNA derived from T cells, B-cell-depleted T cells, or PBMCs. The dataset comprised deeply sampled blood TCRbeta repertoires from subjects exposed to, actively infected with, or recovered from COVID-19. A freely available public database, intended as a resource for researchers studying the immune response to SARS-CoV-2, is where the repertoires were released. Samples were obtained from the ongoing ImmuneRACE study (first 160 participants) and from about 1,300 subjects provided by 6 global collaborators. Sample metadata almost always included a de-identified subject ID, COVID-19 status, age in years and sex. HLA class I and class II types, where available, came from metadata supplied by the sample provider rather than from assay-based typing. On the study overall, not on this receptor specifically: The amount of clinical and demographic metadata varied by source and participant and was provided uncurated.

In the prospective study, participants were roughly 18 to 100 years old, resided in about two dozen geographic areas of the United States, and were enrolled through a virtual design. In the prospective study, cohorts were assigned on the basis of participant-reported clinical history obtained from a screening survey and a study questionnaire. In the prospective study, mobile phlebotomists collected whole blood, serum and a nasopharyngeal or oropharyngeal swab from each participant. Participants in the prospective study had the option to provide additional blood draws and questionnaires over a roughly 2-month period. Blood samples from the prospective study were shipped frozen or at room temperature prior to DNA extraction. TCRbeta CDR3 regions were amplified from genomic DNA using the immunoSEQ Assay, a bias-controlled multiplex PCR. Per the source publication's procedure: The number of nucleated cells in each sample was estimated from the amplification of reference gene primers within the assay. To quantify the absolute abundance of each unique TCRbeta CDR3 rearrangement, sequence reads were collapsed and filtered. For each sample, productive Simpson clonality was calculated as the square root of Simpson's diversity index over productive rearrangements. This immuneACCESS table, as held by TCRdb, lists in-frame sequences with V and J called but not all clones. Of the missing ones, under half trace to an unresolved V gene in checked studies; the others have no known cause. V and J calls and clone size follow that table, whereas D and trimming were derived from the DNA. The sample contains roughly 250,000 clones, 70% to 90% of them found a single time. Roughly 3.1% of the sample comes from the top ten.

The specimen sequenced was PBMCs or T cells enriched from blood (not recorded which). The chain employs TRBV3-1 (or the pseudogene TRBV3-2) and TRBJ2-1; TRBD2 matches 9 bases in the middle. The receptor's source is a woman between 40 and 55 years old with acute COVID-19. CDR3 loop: CASSQDQSSGTVEQFF. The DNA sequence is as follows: TGTGCCAGCAGCCAAGATCAGTCTAGCGGGACGGTTGAGCAGTTCTTC.